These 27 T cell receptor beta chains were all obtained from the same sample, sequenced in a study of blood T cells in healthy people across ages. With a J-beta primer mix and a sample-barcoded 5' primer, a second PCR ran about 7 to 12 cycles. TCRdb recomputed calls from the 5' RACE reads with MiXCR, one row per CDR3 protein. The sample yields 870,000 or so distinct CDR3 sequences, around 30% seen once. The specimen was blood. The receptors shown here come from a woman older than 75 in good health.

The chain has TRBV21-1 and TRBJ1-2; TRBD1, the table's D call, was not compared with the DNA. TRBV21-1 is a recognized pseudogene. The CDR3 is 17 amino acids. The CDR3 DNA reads TGTGCCAGCAGCAAAAAGGGATCAGGGGGCCCTACGGATGGCTACACCTTC. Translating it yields CASSKKGSGGPTDGYTF.

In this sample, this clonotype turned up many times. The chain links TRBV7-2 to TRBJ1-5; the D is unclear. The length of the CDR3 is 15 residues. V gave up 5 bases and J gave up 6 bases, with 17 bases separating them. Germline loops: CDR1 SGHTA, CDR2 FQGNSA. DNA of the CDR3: TGTGCCAGCAGCCTCTCTAGGGATCGGAGTCAGCCCCAGCATTTT. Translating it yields CASSLSRDRSQPQHF.

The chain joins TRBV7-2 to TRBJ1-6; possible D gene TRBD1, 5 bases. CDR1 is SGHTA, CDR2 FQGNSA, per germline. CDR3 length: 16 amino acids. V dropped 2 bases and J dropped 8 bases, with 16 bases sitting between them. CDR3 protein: CASSLSPGVKDSPLHF. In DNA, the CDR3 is TGTGCCAGCAGCTTATCCCCGGGGGTTAAAGATTCACCCCTCCACTTT.

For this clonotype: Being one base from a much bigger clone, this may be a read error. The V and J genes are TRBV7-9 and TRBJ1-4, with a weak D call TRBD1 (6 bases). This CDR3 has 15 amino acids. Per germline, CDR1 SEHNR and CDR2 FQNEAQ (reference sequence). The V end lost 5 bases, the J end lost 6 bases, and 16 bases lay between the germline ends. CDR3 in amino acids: CASSPAGAGDEKLFF. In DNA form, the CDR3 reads TGTGCCAGCAGCCCGGCCGGGGCAGGGGATGAAAAACTGTTTTTT.

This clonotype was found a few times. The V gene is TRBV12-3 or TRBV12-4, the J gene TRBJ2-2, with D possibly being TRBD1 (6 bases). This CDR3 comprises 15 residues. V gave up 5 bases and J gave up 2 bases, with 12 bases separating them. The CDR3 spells CASSHRTVNTGELFF. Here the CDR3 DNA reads TGTGCCAGCAGTCACCGGACAGTCAACACCGGGGAGCTGTTTTTT.

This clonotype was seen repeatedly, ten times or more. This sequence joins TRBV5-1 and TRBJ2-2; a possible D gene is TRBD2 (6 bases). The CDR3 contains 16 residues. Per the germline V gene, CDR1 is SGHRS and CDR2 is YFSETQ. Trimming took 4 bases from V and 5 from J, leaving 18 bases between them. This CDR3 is CASSIQWDGRTGELFF. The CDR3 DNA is TGCGCCAGCAGCATCCAGTGGGACGGGAGAACCGGGGAGCTGTTTTTT. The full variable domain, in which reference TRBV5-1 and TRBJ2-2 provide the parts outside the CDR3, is KAGVTQTPRYLIKTRGQQVTLSCSPISGHRSVSWYQQTPGQGLQFLFEYFSETQRNKGNFPGRFSGRQFSNSRSEMNVSTLELGDSALYLCASSIQWDGRTGELFFGEGSRLTVL.

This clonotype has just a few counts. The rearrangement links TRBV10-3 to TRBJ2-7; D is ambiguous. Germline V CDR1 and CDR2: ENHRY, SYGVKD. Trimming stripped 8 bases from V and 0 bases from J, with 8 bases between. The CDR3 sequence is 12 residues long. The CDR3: CAIGRSSYEQYF. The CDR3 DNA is TGTGCCATCGGCAGGAGCTCCTACGAGCAGTACTTC.

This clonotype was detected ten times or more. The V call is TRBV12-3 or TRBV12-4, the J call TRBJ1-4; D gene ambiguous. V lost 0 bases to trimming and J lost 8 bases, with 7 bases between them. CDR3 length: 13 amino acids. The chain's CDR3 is CASSLAGREKLFF. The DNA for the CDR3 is TGTGCCAGCAGTTTAGCGGGCAGGGAAAAACTGTTTTTT.

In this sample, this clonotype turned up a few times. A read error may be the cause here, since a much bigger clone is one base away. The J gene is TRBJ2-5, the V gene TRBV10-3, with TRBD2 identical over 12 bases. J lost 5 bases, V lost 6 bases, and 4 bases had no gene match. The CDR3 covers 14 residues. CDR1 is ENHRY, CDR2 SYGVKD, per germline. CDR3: CAIRATSGGETQYF. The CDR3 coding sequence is TGTGCCATCAGGGCGACTAGCGGGGGTGAGACCCAGTACTTC.

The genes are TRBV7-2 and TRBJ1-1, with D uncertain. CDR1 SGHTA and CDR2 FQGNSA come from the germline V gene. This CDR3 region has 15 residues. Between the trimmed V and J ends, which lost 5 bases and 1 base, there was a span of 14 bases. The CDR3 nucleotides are TGTGCCAGCAGCCCGAGGGAGGGTAGGAACACTGAAGCTTTCTTT. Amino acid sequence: CASSPREGRNTEAFF.

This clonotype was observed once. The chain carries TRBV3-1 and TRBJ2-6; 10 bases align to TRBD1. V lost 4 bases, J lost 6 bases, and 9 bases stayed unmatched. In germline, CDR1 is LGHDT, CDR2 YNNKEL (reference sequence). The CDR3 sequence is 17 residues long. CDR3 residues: CASSRGQGTSEANVLTF. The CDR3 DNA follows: TGTGCCAGCAGCCGGGGACAGGGGACGTCGGAGGCCAACGTCCTGACTTTC.

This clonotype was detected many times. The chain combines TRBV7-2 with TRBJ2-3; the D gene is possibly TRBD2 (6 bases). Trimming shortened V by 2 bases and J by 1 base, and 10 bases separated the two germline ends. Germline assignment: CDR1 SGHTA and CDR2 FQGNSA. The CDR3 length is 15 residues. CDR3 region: CASSLTGDGTDTQYF. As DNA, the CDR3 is TGTGCCAGCAGCTTAACGGGGGACGGCACAGATACGCAGTATTTT. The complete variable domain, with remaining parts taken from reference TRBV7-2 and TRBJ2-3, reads GAGVSQSPSNKVTEKGKDVELRCDPISGHTALYWYRQSLGQGLEFLIYFQGNSAPDKSGLPSDRFSAERTGGSVSTLTIQRTQQEDSAVYLCASSLTGDGTDTQYFGPGTRLTVL.

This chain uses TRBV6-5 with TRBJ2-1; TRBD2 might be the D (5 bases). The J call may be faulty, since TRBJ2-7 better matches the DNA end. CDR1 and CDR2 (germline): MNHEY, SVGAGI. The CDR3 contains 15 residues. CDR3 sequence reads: CASSYSTNGFNEQYF. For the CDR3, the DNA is TGTGCCAGCAGTTACTCGACTAATGGTTTCAATGAGCAGTACTTC.

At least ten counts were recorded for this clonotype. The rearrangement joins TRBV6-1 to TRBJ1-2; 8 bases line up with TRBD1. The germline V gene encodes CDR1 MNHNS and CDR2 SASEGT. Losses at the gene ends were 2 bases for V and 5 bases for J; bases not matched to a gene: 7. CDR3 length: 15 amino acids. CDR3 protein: CASSETRTGRYGYTF. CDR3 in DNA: TGTGCCAGCAGTGAAACCCGGACAGGGCGGTATGGCTACACCTTC.

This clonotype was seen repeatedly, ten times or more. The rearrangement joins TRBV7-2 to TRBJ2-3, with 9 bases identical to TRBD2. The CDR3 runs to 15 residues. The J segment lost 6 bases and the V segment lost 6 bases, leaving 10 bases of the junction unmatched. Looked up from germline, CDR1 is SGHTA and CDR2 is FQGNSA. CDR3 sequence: CASSSSGALGDTQYF. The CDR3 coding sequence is TGTGCCAGCAGTTCTAGCGGGGCTTTGGGTGATACGCAGTATTTT.

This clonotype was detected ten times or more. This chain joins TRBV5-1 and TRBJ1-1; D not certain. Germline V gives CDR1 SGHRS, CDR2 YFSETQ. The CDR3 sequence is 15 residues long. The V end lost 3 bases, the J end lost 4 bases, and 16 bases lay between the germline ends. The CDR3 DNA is TGCGCCAGCAGCTCATCCCCCAACGCAGGCACTGAAGCTTTCTTT. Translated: CASSSSPNAGTEAFF.

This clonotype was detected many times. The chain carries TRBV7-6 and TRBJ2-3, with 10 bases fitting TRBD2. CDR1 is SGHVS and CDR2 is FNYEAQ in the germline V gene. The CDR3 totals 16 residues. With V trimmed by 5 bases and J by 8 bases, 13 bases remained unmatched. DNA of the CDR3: TGTGCCAGCAGCCGATATAGCGGGGGGCCCCCCAGTACGCAGTATTTT. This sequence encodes CASSRYSGGPPSTQYF.

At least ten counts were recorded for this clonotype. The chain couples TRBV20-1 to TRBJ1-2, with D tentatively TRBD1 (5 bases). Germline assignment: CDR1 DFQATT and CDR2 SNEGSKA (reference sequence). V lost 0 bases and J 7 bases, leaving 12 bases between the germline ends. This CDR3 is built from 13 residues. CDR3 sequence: CSARDGGVSGYTF. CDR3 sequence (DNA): TGCAGTGCTAGAGATGGGGGGGTTTCTGGCTACACCTTC.

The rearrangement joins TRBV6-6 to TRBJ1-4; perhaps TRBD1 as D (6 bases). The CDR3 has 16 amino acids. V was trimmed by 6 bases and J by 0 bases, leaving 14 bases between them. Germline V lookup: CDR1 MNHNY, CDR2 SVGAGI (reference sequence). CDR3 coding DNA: TGTGCCAGCAGATCCGGACAGAAACCAACTAATGAAAAACTGTTTTTT. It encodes CASRSGQKPTNEKLFF.

In DNA form, the CDR3 reads TGTGCCAGCAGCCTTGGAGGGGGGTCGGAGATCCAGTACTTC. Translating it yields CASSLGGGSEIQYF. The genes are TRBV2 and TRBJ2-7; either TRBD1 or TRBD2 may fit D (6 bases each). Trimming removed 6 bases at V and 10 bases at J, with 22 bases between. The germline V gene has CDR1 SNHLY and CDR2 FYNNEI. The CDR3 has 14 amino acids. The full variable domain, its missing parts supplied by reference TRBV2 and TRBJ2-7, is EPEVTQTPSHQVTQMGQEVILRCVPISNHLYFYWYRQILGQKVEFLVSFYNNEISEKSEIFDDQFSVERPDGSNFTLKIRSTKLEDSAMYFCASSLGGGSEIQYFGPGTRLTVT.

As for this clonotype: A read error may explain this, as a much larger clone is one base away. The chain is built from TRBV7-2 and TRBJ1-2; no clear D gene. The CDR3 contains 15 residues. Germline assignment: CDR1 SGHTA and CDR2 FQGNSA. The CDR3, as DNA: TGTGCCAGCAGCTTAGACATGGGTCCTACCTATGGCCACACCTTC. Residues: CASSLDMGPTYGHTF.

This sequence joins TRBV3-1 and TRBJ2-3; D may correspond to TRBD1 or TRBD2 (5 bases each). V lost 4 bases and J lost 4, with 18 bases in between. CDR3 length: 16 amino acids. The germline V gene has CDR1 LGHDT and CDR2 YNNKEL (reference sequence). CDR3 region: CASSPYVGVFPDTQYF. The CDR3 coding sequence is TGTGCCAGCAGCCCTTACGTGGGGGTCTTTCCAGATACGCAGTATTTT.

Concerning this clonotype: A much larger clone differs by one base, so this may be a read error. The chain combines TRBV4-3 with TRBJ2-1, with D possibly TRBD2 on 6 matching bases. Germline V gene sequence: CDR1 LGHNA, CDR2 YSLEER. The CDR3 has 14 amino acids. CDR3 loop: CASRRRATYNEHFF. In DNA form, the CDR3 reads TGCGCCAGCAGGAGGAGGGCCACCTACAATGAGCACTTCTTC.

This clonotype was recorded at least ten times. As DNA, the CDR3 is TGTGCCAGCAGTGAAAGGGCAGGAGGACTGAACACTGAAGCTTTCTTT. Protein: CASSERAGGLNTEAFF. The chain uses TRBV6-1 and TRBJ1-1, with unresolved D. Per germline, CDR1 MNHNS and CDR2 SASEGT. Trimming removed 2 bases at V and 0 bases at J, with 13 bases between. This CDR3 comprises 16 residues.

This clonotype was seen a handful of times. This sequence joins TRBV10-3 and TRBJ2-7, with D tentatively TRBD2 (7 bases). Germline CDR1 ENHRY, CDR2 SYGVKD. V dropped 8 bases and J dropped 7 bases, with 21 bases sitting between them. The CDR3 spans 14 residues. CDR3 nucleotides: TGTGCCATCGGAAGGAACAGGGACTACAATGAGCAGTACTTC. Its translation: CAIGRNRDYNEQYF.

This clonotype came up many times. The CDR3 sequence: CRAGTSGGILYNEQFF. The CDR3 region has the DNA TGCAGGGCTGGAACTAGCGGGGGGATCCTCTACAATGAGCAGTTCTTC. The chain has TRBV20-1 and TRBJ2-1; TRBD2 matches at 12 bases. CDR3 size: 16 residues. Germline values: CDR1 DFQATT, CDR2 SNEGSKA (reference sequence).

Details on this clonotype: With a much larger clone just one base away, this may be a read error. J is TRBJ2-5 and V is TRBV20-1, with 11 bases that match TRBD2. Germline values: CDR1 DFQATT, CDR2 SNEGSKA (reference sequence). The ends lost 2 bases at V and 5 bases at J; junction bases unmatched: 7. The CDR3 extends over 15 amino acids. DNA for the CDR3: TGCAGTGCTAGACGACTAGCGGGGAGTGTGGAGACCCAGTACTTC. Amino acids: CSARRLAGSVETQYF.